The subject of this entry is one T cell receptor (beta chain). The antigen remains unidentified. The sample comes from a study of cytomegalovirus exposure and HLA in healthy donors. Study findings and constraints: According to reports, the classifier identified cytomegalovirus status with high specificity and sensitivity.

Sequencing used immunoSEQ multiplex PCR; TCRdb keeps in-frame clones, though not all of them. The table includes around 150,000 clones, 70% to 85% detected once. The CDR3 has 14 amino acids. Germline V gene sequence: CDR1 LNHDA, CDR2 SQIVND (reference sequence). Trimming left V 6 bases short and J 7 bases short, with 18 bases between. The TCR sequence derives from a man aged 25-40 years in good health and CMV-seropositive. The sequenced sample consisted of PBMCs. The chain employs TRBV19 and TRBJ1-2; D not resolved. CDR3 protein: CASRSREPGRGYTF. The CDR3 DNA reads TGTGCCAGTAGATCCCGGGAACCGGGCCGTGGCTACACCTTC. Complete variable domain (other parts from reference TRBV19 and TRBJ1-2): DGGITQSPKYLFRKEGQNVTLSCEQNLNHDAMYWYRQDPGQGLRLIYYSQIVNDFQKGDIAEGYSVSREKKESFPLTVTSAQKNPTAFYLCASRSREPGRGYTFGSGTRLTVV.